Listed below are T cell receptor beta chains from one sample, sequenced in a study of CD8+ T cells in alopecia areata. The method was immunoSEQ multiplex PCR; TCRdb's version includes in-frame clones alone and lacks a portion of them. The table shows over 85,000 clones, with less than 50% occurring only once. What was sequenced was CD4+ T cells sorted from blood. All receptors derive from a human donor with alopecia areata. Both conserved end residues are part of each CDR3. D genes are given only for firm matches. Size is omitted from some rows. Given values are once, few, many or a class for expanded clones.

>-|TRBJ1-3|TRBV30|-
TGTGCCTGGAGTGGGCGCTTCTCTGGAAACACCATATATTTT
CAWSGRFSGNTIYF
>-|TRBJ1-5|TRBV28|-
TGTGCCAGCAGTTTGCCTAATCAGCCCCAGCATTTT
CASSLPNQPQHF
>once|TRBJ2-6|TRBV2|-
TGTGCCAGCAGACCGGGACATGTCAGCTCTGGGGCCAACGTCCTGACTTTC
CASRPGHVSSGANVLTF
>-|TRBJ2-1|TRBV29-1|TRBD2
TGCAGCGTCCTGGGACTAGCCTTGAGAGGCGTTAGCGAGCAGTTCTTC
CSVLGLALRGVSEQFF
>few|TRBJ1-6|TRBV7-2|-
TGTGCCAGCAGCCCCCAGACAGGAATGAATTCACCCCTCCACTTT
CASSPQTGMNSPLHF
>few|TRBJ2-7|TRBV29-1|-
TGCAGCGTTGCTGTAAGATCCTACGAGCAGTACTTC
CSVAVRSYEQYF
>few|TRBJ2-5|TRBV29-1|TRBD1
TGCAGCGTTGACCTGGGCAGGGGGTCCCGGGAGACCCAGTACTTC
CSVDLGRGSRETQYF
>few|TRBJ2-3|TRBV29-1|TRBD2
TGCAGCGGGCACGGGACTAGTTTTTCAGATACGCAGTATTTT
CSGHGTSFSDTQYF
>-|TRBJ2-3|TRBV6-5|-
TGTGCCAGCCGGACCACGCAGGGCACAGATACGCAGTATTTT
CASRTTQGTDTQYF
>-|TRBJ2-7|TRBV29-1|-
TGCAGCGTTGGTTTGGTCAGAAGGCCCCGCGAGCAGTACTTC
CSVGLVRRPREQYF
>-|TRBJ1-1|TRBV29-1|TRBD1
TGCAGCGTTGTCTTTACAGGGGTTGGAACTGAAGCTTTCTTT
CSVVFTGVGTEAFF
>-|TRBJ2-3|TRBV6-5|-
TGTGCCAGCAGTTACTCGAAGGCAGGCCGAGATACGCAGTATTTT
CASSYSKAGRDTQYF
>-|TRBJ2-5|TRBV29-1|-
TGCAGCGTTGAAGACCGGCAGATCCAAGAGACCCAGTACTTC
CSVEDRQIQETQYF
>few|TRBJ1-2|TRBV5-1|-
TGCGCCAGCAGCTTGGAGGCCAGGGAAATTGATGGCTACACCTTC
CASSLEAREIDGYTF
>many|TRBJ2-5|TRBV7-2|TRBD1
TGTGCCAGCAGCGACAGGGGGCCTTACCAAGAGACCCAGTACTTC
CASSDRGPYQETQYF
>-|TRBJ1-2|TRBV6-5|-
TGTGCCAGCAGTAGAACCGCAGGGAGATATGGCTACACCTTC
CASSRTAGRYGYTF
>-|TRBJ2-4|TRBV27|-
TGTGCCAGCAGTTTAAAGGGGACCAAAAACATTCAGTACTTC
CASSLKGTKNIQYF
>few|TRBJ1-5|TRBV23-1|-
TGCGCCAGCCGTACGGTGTTGGGGGGTCAGCCCCAGCATTTT
CASRTVLGGQPQHF
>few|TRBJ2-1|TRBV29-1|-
TGCAGCGTTGAATGGGGGGCAGATGAGCAGTTCTTC
CSVEWGADEQFF
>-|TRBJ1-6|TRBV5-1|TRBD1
TGCGCCAGCAGCCGACAGGGGCAAGATTCACCCCTCCACTTT
CASSRQGQDSPLHF
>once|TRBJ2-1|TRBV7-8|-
TGTGCCAGCAGCTTAAGATACCACTGGAATGAGCAGTTCTTC
CASSLRYHWNEQFF
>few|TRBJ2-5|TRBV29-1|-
TGCAGCGCCAGCCGTGCCCGTCATGAGACCCAGTACTTC
CSASRARHETQYF